The rows below give T cell receptor beta chains drawn from one sample of a study of PD-1 blockade in mismatch repair-deficient tumors. Their antigens are not known. This table comes from immunoSEQ multiplex PCR, and its TCRdb copy is limited to in-frame clones, with some not included. The repertoire has about 14,000 clones, around 84% of them found once; the top ten carry around 20%. This specimen was cells cultured in vitro, taken from a patient treated with pembrolizumab. Receptors originate from an adult with mismatch repair-deficient cancer. The CDR3 runs from the conserved cysteine through the conserved F or W. D genes are given only for firm matches. Clone size appears in some rows only: once, few, many, or a class for an expanded clone.

v_gene: TRBV7-9
d_gene: TRBD1
abundance: NA
j_gene: TRBJ1-3
CDR3nt: TGTGCCAGCAGCATACAGGGGAGCTCTGGAAACACCATATATTTT
CDR3aa: CASSIQGSSGNTIYF

v_gene: TRBV11-2
d_gene: TRBD2
abundance: once
j_gene: TRBJ2-1
CDR3nt: TGTGCCAGCAGCCCCTGGACTAGCGGGAGTGAGCAGTTCTTC
CDR3aa: CASSPWTSGSEQFF

v_gene: TRBV7-6
d_gene: TRBD1
abundance: NA
j_gene: TRBJ2-5
CDR3nt: TGTGCCAGCAGCATGACAGGGCCTCCGCAAGAGACCCAGTACTTC
CDR3aa: CASSMTGPPQETQYF

v_gene: TRBV7-6
d_gene: TRBD1
abundance: once
j_gene: TRBJ2-3
CDR3nt: TGTGCCAGCAGCTCCAGACGACAGGGCTTCACAGATACGCAGTATTTT
CDR3aa: CASSSRRQGFTDTQYF

v_gene: TRBV6-6
d_gene: TRBD2
abundance: NA
j_gene: TRBJ2-2
CDR3nt: TGTGCCAGCAGTGGGACTAGTACCTCCGGGGAGCTGTTTTTT
CDR3aa: CASSGTSTSGELFF

v_gene: TRBV7-2
d_gene: TRBD2
abundance: NA
j_gene: TRBJ2-1
CDR3nt: TGTGCCAGCAGCTTTAGCGGGATACTTAATGAGCAGTTCTTC
CDR3aa: CASSFSGILNEQFF

v_gene: TRBV5-1
d_gene: TRBD1
abundance: NA
j_gene: TRBJ2-7
CDR3nt: TGCGCCAGCAGCTTGGCCAGCGACAGGGTTGCGGGGCAGTACTTC
CDR3aa: CASSLASDRVAGQYF

v_gene: TRBV10-3
d_gene: NA
abundance: NA
j_gene: TRBJ1-1
CDR3nt: TGTGCCATCAGTGAGCCGGGGCAGTCTTCGGGGACTGAAGCTTTCTTT
CDR3aa: CAISEPGQSSGTEAFF

v_gene: TRBV29-1
d_gene: TRBD1
abundance: NA
j_gene: TRBJ1-1
CDR3nt: TGCAGCGTACGGACAGGATCGTACACTGAAGCTTTCTTT
CDR3aa: CSVRTGSYTEAFF

v_gene: TRBV7-7
d_gene: NA
abundance: once
j_gene: TRBJ1-3
CDR3nt: TGTGCTAGCAGCTTAAAGCTTGGGGACACCATATATTTT
CDR3aa: CASSLKLGDTIYF

v_gene: TRBV11-1
d_gene: TRBD2
abundance: NA
j_gene: TRBJ2-3
CDR3nt: TGTGCCAGCAGCTGGACTAGCGGACGTAGCACAGATACGCAGTATTTT
CDR3aa: CASSWTSGRSTDTQYF

v_gene: TRBV7-6
d_gene: TRBD1
abundance: few
j_gene: TRBJ2-7
CDR3nt: TGTGCCAGCAGCCTAGAGGACAGGCCTAAATACGAGCAGTACTTC
CDR3aa: CASSLEDRPKYEQYF

v_gene: TRBV12-5
d_gene: NA
abundance: few
j_gene: TRBJ2-7
CDR3nt: TGTGCTAGTGGTCATAAGCTCCGGGACCGAATTTCCTACGAGCAGTACTTC
CDR3aa: CASGHKLRDRISYEQYF

v_gene: TRBV30
d_gene: NA
abundance: NA
j_gene: TRBJ1-1
CDR3nt: TGTGCCTGGACCGTCCCAGGTCCTGGGCCTGAAGCTTTCTTT
CDR3aa: CAWTVPGPGPEAFF

v_gene: TRBV7-9
d_gene: TRBD2
abundance: NA
j_gene: TRBJ2-1
CDR3nt: TGTGCCAGCAGCCCCCTAGCGGGAGGGACTTACAATGAGCAGTTCTTC
CDR3aa: CASSPLAGGTYNEQFF

v_gene: TRBV6-1
d_gene: TRBD1
abundance: NA
j_gene: TRBJ2-2
CDR3nt: TGTGCCAGCAGTCGAACAGGGGCGGGGGAGCTGTTTTTT
CDR3aa: CASSRTGAGELFF

v_gene: TRBV28
d_gene: NA
abundance: NA
j_gene: TRBJ1-4
CDR3nt: TGTGCCAGCAGTTTTTTAGGGACGGCAACTAATGAAAAACTGTTTTTT
CDR3aa: CASSFLGTATNEKLFF

v_gene: TRBV19
d_gene: NA
abundance: NA
j_gene: TRBJ2-1
CDR3nt: TGTGCCAGTAGTTTAGTGCGGGGCAGCTCCTACAATGAGCAGTTCTTC
CDR3aa: CASSLVRGSSYNEQFF

v_gene: TRBV28
d_gene: NA
abundance: NA
j_gene: TRBJ2-7
CDR3nt: TGTGCCAGCACGGCCGTTCTCTCCTACGAGCAGTACTTC
CDR3aa: CASTAVLSYEQYF

v_gene: TRBV27
d_gene: NA
abundance: NA
j_gene: TRBJ1-3
CDR3nt: TGTGCCAGCAGTTTCAGTCGCAACTCTGGAAACACCATATATTTT
CDR3aa: CASSFSRNSGNTIYF

v_gene: TRBV10-1
d_gene: TRBD1
abundance: NA
j_gene: TRBJ1-5
CDR3nt: TGCGCCAGCAGTTGGGACAGGTTTCAGCCCCAGCATTTT
CDR3aa: CASSWDRFQPQHF

v_gene: TRBV25-1
d_gene: NA
abundance: NA
j_gene: TRBJ1-1
CDR3nt: TGTGCCAGCAGTGATTGGGACACTGAAGCTTTCTTT
CDR3aa: CASSDWDTEAFF

v_gene: TRBV4-2
d_gene: NA
abundance: NA
j_gene: TRBJ2-1
CDR3nt: TGTGCCAGCAGCCAAGATAGAGCAGGGGGAGGTGAGCAGTTCTTC
CDR3aa: CASSQDRAGGGEQFF

v_gene: TRBV7-8
d_gene: NA
abundance: NA
j_gene: TRBJ2-3
CDR3nt: TGTGCCAGCAGCTTTACGGGGTTGTCAACAGATACGCAGTATTTT
CDR3aa: CASSFTGLSTDTQYF

v_gene: TRBV30
d_gene: NA
abundance: few
j_gene: TRBJ2-7
CDR3nt: TGTGCCTGGAGTGTTTCCCGCATTACAGGTATGAACATCTACGAGCAGTACTTC
CDR3aa: CAWSVSRITGMNIYEQYF

v_gene: TRBV23-1
d_gene: NA
abundance: NA
j_gene: TRBJ1-5
CDR3nt: TGCGCCAGCAGCCCCTGGGACCGAAGATTTACAATTGGCAATCAGCCCCAGCATTTT
CDR3aa: CASSPWDRRFTIGNQPQHF

v_gene: TRBV27
d_gene: NA
abundance: NA
j_gene: TRBJ1-2
CDR3nt: TGTGCCAGCAGTCCTTACCAAAGGACAGACTATGGCTACACCTTC
CDR3aa: CASSPYQRTDYGYTF

v_gene: TRBV4-1
d_gene: NA
abundance: NA
j_gene: TRBJ2-2
CDR3nt: TGCGCCAGCAGCCAGGCGCCCCGGGTCACCGGGGAGCTGTTTTTT
CDR3aa: CASSQAPRVTGELFF

v_gene: TRBV5-1
d_gene: TRBD1
abundance: medium-sized
j_gene: TRBJ2-7
CDR3nt: TGCGCCAGCAGTTGGACAGGGGGCTACGAGCAGTACTTC
CDR3aa: CASSWTGGYEQYF

v_gene: TRBV28
d_gene: TRBD2
abundance: NA
j_gene: TRBJ2-1
CDR3nt: TGTGCCAGCAGTGGGCTAGAACTGACTAGCGGGGTGTACAATGAGCAGTTCTTC
CDR3aa: CASSGLELTSGVYNEQFF

v_gene: TRBV5-1
d_gene: TRBD2
abundance: NA
j_gene: TRBJ2-3
CDR3nt: TGCGCCAGCAGCGCCCCGGGACTAGCGGGAGGGAGCGGCACAGATACGCAGTATTTT
CDR3aa: CASSAPGLAGGSGTDTQYF

v_gene: TRBV10-3
d_gene: TRBD2
abundance: few
j_gene: TRBJ2-1
CDR3nt: TGTGCCATCAGTGAGTCATCGGCATCTAGCGGGAGAAAGGATGAGCAGTTCTTC
CDR3aa: CAISESSASSGRKDEQFF

v_gene: TRBV27
d_gene: NA
abundance: NA
j_gene: TRBJ2-2
CDR3nt: TGTGCCAGCAGTTTAACCAGGGCGGGCGGGGAGCTGTTTTTT
CDR3aa: CASSLTRAGGELFF

v_gene: TRBV11-3
d_gene: TRBD2
abundance: NA
j_gene: TRBJ2-5
CDR3nt: TGTGCCAGCAGCTGGGGACTAGCGGGAGAGACCCAGTACTTC
CDR3aa: CASSWGLAGETQYF

v_gene: TRBV15
d_gene: NA
abundance: NA
j_gene: TRBJ1-2
CDR3nt: TGTGCCACCAGCCGGGCGGGGGGCAACTATGGCTACACCTTC
CDR3aa: CATSRAGGNYGYTF

v_gene: TRBV15
d_gene: NA
abundance: once
j_gene: TRBJ2-5
CDR3nt: TGTGCCACCAGCAGAGGGCAGATCCAAGAGACCCAGTACTTC
CDR3aa: CATSRGQIQETQYF

v_gene: TRBV5-1
d_gene: NA
abundance: NA
j_gene: TRBJ2-5
CDR3nt: TGCGCCAGCAGCTTGGGAGGGGCGGACGGAGAGACCCAGTACTTC
CDR3aa: CASSLGGADGETQYF

v_gene: TRBV10-3
d_gene: NA
abundance: NA
j_gene: TRBJ2-7
CDR3nt: TGTGCCATCAGTGACATCGTCCACGAGCAGTACTTC
CDR3aa: CAISDIVHEQYF

v_gene: TRBV2
d_gene: NA
abundance: NA
j_gene: TRBJ2-2
CDR3nt: TGTGCCAGCAGTGCGAGTGAGGGCGGGGAGCTGTTTTTT
CDR3aa: CASSASEGGELFF

v_gene: TRBV5-1
d_gene: TRBD1
abundance: NA
j_gene: TRBJ1-1
CDR3nt: TGCGCCAGCAGCTTGGGAGGTGGGGACAGTACTGAAGCTTTCTTT
CDR3aa: CASSLGGGDSTEAFF

v_gene: TRBV18
d_gene: NA
abundance: once
j_gene: TRBJ2-5
CDR3nt: TGTGCCAGCTCACCCGACAGCAGGGAGACCCAGTACTTC
CDR3aa: CASSPDSRETQYF

v_gene: TRBV25-1
d_gene: NA
abundance: NA
j_gene: TRBJ1-1
CDR3nt: TGTGCCAGCAGTGATTATGGGACGGCCGATGAAGCTTTCTTT
CDR3aa: CASSDYGTADEAFF

v_gene: TRBV7-8
d_gene: NA
abundance: once
j_gene: TRBJ2-2
CDR3nt: TGTGCCAGCAGCTTAGCCGGACGGGCTTCGACCGGGGAGCTGTTTTTT
CDR3aa: CASSLAGRASTGELFF

v_gene: TRBV19
d_gene: TRBD1
abundance: NA
j_gene: TRBJ1-1
CDR3nt: TGTGCCAGTAGTGTCCGGGACAGGGTGATGAACACTGAAGCTTTCTTT
CDR3aa: CASSVRDRVMNTEAFF

v_gene: TRBV30
d_gene: NA
abundance: NA
j_gene: TRBJ1-1
CDR3nt: TGTGCCTGGAGTGTAGTCAGGGAAGCTTTCTTT
CDR3aa: CAWSVVREAFF

v_gene: TRBV7-2
d_gene: NA
abundance: NA
j_gene: TRBJ1-3
CDR3nt: TGTGCCAGCAGCTTAGACCCTGGAAACACCATATATTTT
CDR3aa: CASSLDPGNTIYF

v_gene: TRBV29-1
d_gene: NA
abundance: NA
j_gene: TRBJ2-1
CDR3nt: TGCAGCGTTGAAGATGAAATGGGTATGCCCTACAATGAGCAGTTCTTC
CDR3aa: CSVEDEMGMPYNEQFF

v_gene: TRBV2
d_gene: TRBD2
abundance: NA
j_gene: TRBJ2-7
CDR3nt: TGTGCCAGCAGTGGATTAGCGGGATACTCCTACGAGCAGTACTTC
CDR3aa: CASSGLAGYSYEQYF

v_gene: TRBV18
d_gene: NA
abundance: NA
j_gene: TRBJ2-5
CDR3nt: TGTGCCAGCTCACCAACACTGCTCGGAGCCCAGTACTTC
CDR3aa: CASSPTLLGAQYF

v_gene: TRBV7-8
d_gene: NA
abundance: NA
j_gene: TRBJ1-5
CDR3nt: TGTGCCAGCAGCCCATGGGACGGTAGCAATCAGCCCCAGCATTTT
CDR3aa: CASSPWDGSNQPQHF

v_gene: TRBV28
d_gene: TRBD1
abundance: NA
j_gene: TRBJ2-2
CDR3nt: TGTGCCAGCGTCCCTGGGACAGCGAACACCGGGGAGCTGTTTTTT
CDR3aa: CASVPGTANTGELFF

v_gene: TRBV19
d_gene: NA
abundance: NA
j_gene: TRBJ1-1
CDR3nt: TGTGCCATCGCCACCGGGGCTGAAGCTTTCTTT
CDR3aa: CAIATGAEAFF